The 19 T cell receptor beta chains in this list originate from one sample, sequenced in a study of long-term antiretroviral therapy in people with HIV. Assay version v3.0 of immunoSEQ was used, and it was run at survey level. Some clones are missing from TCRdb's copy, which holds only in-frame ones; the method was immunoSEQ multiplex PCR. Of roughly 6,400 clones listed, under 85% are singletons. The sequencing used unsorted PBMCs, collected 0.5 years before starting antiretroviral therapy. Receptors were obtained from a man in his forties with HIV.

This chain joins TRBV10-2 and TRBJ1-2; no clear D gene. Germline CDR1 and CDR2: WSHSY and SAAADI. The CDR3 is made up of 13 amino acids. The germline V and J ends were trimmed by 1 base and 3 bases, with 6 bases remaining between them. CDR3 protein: CASSEYPDYGYTF. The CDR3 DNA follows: TGCGCCAGCAGTGAGTACCCCGACTATGGCTACACCTTC.

The CDR3 protein is CASSVHPSGANTEAFF. As DNA, the CDR3 is TGTGCCAGCAGTGTACATCCCTCCGGGGCGAACACTGAAGCTTTCTTT. The chain has TRBV6-1 and TRBJ1-1; TRBD1 might be the D (5 bases). V was trimmed by 4 bases and J by 1 base, leaving 16 bases between them. CDR3 length: 16 residues. Germline V CDR1 and CDR2: MNHNS, SASEGT.

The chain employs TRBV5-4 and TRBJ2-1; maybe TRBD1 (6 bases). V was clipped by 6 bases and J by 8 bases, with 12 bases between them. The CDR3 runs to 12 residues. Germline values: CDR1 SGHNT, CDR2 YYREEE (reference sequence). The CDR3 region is CASTSRGDEQFF. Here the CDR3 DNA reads TGTGCCAGCACCTCCAGGGGAGATGAGCAGTTCTTC.

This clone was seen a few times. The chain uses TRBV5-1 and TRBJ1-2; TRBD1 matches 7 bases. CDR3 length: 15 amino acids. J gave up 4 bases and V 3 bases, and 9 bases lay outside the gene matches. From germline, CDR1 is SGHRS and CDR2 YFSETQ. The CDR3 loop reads CASSSDRQDPYGYTF. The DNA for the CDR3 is TGCGCCAGCAGCTCGGACAGGCAAGACCCCTATGGCTACACCTTC.

CDR3 in DNA: TGTGCCTGGGTCAGGGAGAACACTGAAGCTTTCTTT. Its translation: CAWVRENTEAFF. The gene calls are TRBV30 and TRBJ1-1, with D maybe TRBD1 (5 bases). The CDR3 has 12 amino acids. The germline CDR1 and CDR2 sequences are GTSNPN and SVGIG (reference sequence). V lost 5 bases to trimming and J lost 1 base, with 8 bases between them.

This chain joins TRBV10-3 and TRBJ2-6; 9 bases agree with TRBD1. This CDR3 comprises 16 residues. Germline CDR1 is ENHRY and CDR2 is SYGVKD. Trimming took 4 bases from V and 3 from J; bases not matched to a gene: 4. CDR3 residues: CAISVQGAFGANVLTF. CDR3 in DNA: TGTGCCATCAGTGTACAGGGGGCTTTTGGGGCCAACGTCCTGACTTTC.

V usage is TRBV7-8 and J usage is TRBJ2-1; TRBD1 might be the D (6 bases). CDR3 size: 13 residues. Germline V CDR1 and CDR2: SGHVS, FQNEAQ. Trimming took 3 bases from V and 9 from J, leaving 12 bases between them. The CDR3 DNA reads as TGTGCCAGCAGCTTGCTACAGGGTGGTGAGCAGTTCTTC. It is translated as CASSLLQGGEQFF.

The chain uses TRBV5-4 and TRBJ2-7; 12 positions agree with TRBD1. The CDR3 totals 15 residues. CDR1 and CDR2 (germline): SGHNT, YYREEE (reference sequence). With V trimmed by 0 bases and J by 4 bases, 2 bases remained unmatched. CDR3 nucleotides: TGTGCCAGCAGCTTGGAGGGACAGGGGGCGTACGAGCAGTACTTC. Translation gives CASSLEGQGAYEQYF. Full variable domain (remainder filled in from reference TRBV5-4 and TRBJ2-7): ETGVTQSPTHLIKTRGQQVTLRCSSQSGHNTVSWYQQALGQGPQFIFQYYREEENGRGNFPPRFSGLQFPNYSSELNVNALELDDSALYLCASSLEGQGAYEQYFGPGTRLTVT.

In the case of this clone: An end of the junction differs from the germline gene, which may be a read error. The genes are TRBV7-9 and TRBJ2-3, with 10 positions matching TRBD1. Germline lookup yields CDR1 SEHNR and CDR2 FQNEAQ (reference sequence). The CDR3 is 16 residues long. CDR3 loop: CASSDDRTGGSDTQYF. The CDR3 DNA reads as TGCGCCAGCAGCGACGATAGGACAGGGGGATCAGATACGCAGTATTTT.

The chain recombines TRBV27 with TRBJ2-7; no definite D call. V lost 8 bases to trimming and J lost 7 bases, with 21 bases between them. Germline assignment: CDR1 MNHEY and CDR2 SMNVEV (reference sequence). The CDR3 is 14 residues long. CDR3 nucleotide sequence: TGTGCCAGCTCCCCCGAAGGTTGGTCTAGTGAGCAGTACTTC. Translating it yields CASSPEGWSSEQYF.

Here the CDR3 reads CAISDIRGSDTQYF. The DNA of the CDR3 is TGTGCCATCAGTGACATCAGGGGCTCAGATACGCAGTATTTT. The chain employs TRBV10-3 and TRBJ2-3; D is perhaps TRBD1 (6 bases). V lost 3 bases to trimming and J lost 4 bases, with 11 bases between them. The CDR3 runs to 14 residues. Germline V gene lookup returns CDR1 ENHRY and CDR2 SYGVKD.

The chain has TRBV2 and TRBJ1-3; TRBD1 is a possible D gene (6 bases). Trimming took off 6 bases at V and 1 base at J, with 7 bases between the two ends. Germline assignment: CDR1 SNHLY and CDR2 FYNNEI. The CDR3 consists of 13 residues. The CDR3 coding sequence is TGTGCCAGCAGAAGGGGGTCTGGAAACACCATATATTTT. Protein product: CASRRGSGNTIYF.

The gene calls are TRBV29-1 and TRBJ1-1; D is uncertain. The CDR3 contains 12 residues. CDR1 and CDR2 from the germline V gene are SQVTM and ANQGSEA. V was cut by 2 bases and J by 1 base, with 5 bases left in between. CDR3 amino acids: CSVEPRNTEAFF. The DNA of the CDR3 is TGCAGCGTTGAACCAAGGAACACTGAAGCTTTCTTT.

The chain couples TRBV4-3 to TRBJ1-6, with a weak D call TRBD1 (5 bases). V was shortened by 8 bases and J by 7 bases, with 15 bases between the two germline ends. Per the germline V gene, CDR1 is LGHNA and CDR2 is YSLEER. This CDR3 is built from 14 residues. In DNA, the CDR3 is TGCGCCAGCGGGGTTTGGAGGGGAAATTCACCCCTCCACTTT. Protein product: CASGVWRGNSPLHF.

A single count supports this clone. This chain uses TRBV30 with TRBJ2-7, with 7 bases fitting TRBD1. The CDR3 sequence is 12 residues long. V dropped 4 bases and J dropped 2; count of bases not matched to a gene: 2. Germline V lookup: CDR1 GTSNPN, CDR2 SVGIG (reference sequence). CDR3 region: CAWTQGAYEQYF. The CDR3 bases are TGTGCCTGGACCCAGGGGGCCTACGAGCAGTACTTC.

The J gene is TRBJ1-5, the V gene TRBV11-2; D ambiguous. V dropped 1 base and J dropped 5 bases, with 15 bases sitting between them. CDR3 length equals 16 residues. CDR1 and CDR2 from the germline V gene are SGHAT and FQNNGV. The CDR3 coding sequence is TGTGCCAGCAGCTTAGGGGGAGCAGTGTCTGATCAGCCCCAGCATTTT. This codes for CASSLGGAVSDQPQHF.

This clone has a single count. The CDR3 here is CASSPSGGVYEQYF. As DNA, the CDR3 is TGTGCCAGCAGTCCTAGCGGGGGGGTCTACGAGCAGTACTTC. The chain joins TRBV9 to TRBJ2-7; 12 bases match TRBD2. After removal of 5 bases from V and 3 bases from J, the junction contained 3 bases not matched to a gene. Germline V lookup: CDR1 SGDLS, CDR2 YYNGEE. CDR3 length: 14 residues.

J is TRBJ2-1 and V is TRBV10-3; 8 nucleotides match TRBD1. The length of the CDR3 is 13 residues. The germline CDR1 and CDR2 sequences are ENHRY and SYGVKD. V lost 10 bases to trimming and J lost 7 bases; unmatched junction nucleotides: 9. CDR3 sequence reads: CATKGTGENEQFF. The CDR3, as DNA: TGTGCCACTAAGGGGACAGGAGAAAATGAGCAGTTCTTC.

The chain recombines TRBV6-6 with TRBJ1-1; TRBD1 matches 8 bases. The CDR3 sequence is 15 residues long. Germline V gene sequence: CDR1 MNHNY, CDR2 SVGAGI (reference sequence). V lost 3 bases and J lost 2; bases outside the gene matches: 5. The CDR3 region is CASSYTGTGNTEAFF. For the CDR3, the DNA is TGTGCCAGCAGTTATACCGGGACAGGCAACACTGAAGCTTTCTTT.